These 2 T cell receptor beta chains were sequenced from one sample in a study of T-cell reconstitution after alpha-beta-depleted transplantation in children. TCRbeta library construction was performed incorporating unique molecular identifiers. Via MiXCR, TCRdb re-called the PCR reads, giving one row per CDR3 protein. The data hold more than 400,000 distinct CDR3 sequences, with roughly 44% observed a single time. The input for sequencing was PBMCs, taken before TCRalphabeta/CD19-depleted stem cell transplant. These receptors all stem from a girl aged 2 to 9 with aplastic anemia, due to receive a stem cell transplant.

The CDR3 bases are TGTGCCAGCAGCCCAATGGGACGTGCCTTAGGGGATGAGCAGTTCTTC. Its protein product is CASSPMGRALGDEQFF. This chain joins TRBV7-9 and TRBJ2-1; D assignment may be TRBD1 or TRBD2 (5 bases each). Trimming took 5 bases from V and 8 from J, leaving 22 bases between them. This CDR3 has 16 amino acids. Germline CDR1 reads SEHNR; CDR2 reads FQNEAQ (reference sequence).

This clonotype was seen at least ten times. The chain uses TRBV5-6 and TRBJ2-7; 7 bases match TRBD1. The CDR3 spans 13 residues. J gave up 9 bases and V 2 bases, and 8 bases lay outside the gene matches. Looked up from germline, CDR1 is SGHDT and CDR2 is YYEEEE. The CDR3: CASSLTGARGQYF. CDR3 DNA: TGTGCCAGCAGCTTAACAGGGGCCCGAGGGCAGTACTTC.